Listed here is a single TCR beta chain. Its recognized antigen is unknown. No per-base quality is available; no much larger clone lies one base away. The data were obtained in a study of T cell responses to AZD1222 COVID-19 vaccine (dated by TCRdb to the early 2020s). In the study overall: A total of about 230 trial participants underwent TCR sequencing, of whom nearly 210 received two doses of AZD1222 and about 25 received two doses of the MenACWY control vaccine. Trial participants were enrolled into age subgroups of 18-55, 56-69 and 70-plus years, which contained roughly 140, 27 and 60 TCR-sequenced participants, respectively. What the study reported, not specific to this receptor: Only a handful of AZD1222 recipients were SARS-CoV-2 seropositive at baseline, limiting conclusions about previously exposed vaccinees. Reportedly, almost half of the unique spike-specific TCRs recognized epitopes lying outside the regions that are mutated in the B.1.351 and B.1.1.7 variants. The whole spike protein was spanned by vaccine-associated CD4 TCRs, and dominant responses were seen in regions 160-218 and 743-854. Participants were mostly white British and included more females than males, and it was suggested by the authors that clonal diversity may have been underestimated. Because no samples from the day 14 peak response were available, repertoires could be characterized only after the peak T cell response. After two AZD1222 doses, spike-specific TCR breadth and depth were significantly higher than at day 0 and than in MenACWY recipients. In the small 56-69-year group, the increase in depth fell short of significance, most likely because of low power.

This specimen's time point label, per the study, means: about 28 days (+/-7) after the second vaccine dose. AZD1222 recipients with second doses at about 4 weeks or about 12 weeks were pooled, because spike-specific TCR depth and breadth did not differ between schedules. Vaccinee samples came from UK trials COV001 and COV002, including a single-blind randomized controlled phase 2/3 trial of AZD1222 (ChAdOx1 nCoV-19) in healthy adults. For TCRbeta chain sequencing, PBMC samples were collected from trial participants at day 0 and at day 28 after the second dose. CDR1 and CDR2 (MNHEY, SMNVEV) derive from the germline V gene (reference sequence). V is trimmed back by 1 base and J by 5 bases, and the junction contains 5 bases that no gene match accounts for. The CDR3 sequence holds 15 residues, the cysteine and phenylalanine included. Just the 45-base CDR3 DNA is kept, in frame starting at base 1. The CDR3 regions of human TCRbeta chains were analyzed by immunosequencing. As for the original processing: TCRs in the repertoires were compared against a reference library of SARS-CoV-2-specific TCRs that had been generated with the MIRA antigen-specificity platform. Breadth meant the fraction of unique TCRs that were SARS-CoV-2-associated, whereas depth meant the fraction of total T cells that were SARS-CoV-2-associated. Each spike-specific TCR was assigned to its reactive spike region and to a CD4 or CD8 class using the MIRA data. Log10-transformed breadth and depth values were compared by one-way ANOVA with Sidak's multiple comparisons tests. This is the immuneACCESS table as TCRdb keeps it, with only in-frame sequences that have V and J called. A part of the clones is gone; compared with another copy, unresolved V genes explain less than half, and the rest is unexplained. V, J and clone size were drawn from that table, and D and trimming were deduced from the DNA. The sample has about 61,000 clones on record, about four fifths of them singletons. The top ten hold approximately 26% of the sample.

The starting material was peripheral blood, obtained 28 days after the second AZD1222 dose. The rearranged segments are TRBV27 and TRBJ2-7, and TRBD2 aligns with 10 junction nucleotides. This TCR came from an adult who received the AZD1222 COVID-19 vaccine. The CDR3 protein: CASSLWLAGVHEQYF. In nucleotides, the sequence is TGTGCCAGCAGTTTATGGCTAGCGGGAGTCCACGAGCAGTACTTC.